A single sample gave rise to the 30 T cell receptor beta chains below, sequenced in a study of cytomegalovirus exposure and HLA in healthy donors. PCR amplification relied on 60 Vbeta primers (plus 13 Jbeta primers). Sequencing used immunoSEQ multiplex PCR; TCRdb keeps in-frame clones, though not all of them. The sample has fewer than 200,000 clones, over 65% seen once. Sequencing was performed on PBMCs. The source is a woman younger than 45 in good health and CMV-seronegative.

The CDR3 DNA follows: TGTGCCACCAGCAGAGATCGCGGCTACGAGCAGTACTTC. This sequence encodes CATSRDRGYEQYF. The gene calls are TRBV15 and TRBJ2-5; D is unresolved. The end of the DNA is better explained by TRBJ2-7, so the J call may be wrong. This CDR3 is built from 13 residues. The V gene's germline CDR1 is LNHNV and CDR2 YYDKDF (reference sequence).

This clone was observed a few times. The chain employs TRBV7-3 and TRBJ1-3, with a possible D match to TRBD1 (6 bases). V dropped 0 bases and J dropped 4 bases, with 16 bases sitting between them. The CDR3 consists of 17 residues. The germline gives CDR1 SGHTA, CDR2 FQGTGA. CDR3 residues: CASSLTSHRASGNTIYF. CDR3 sequence (DNA): TGTGCCAGCAGCTTAACTAGTCACAGGGCCTCGGGAAACACCATATATTTT.

The rearrangement uses TRBV11-3 and TRBJ2-7; 7 nucleotides agree with TRBD1. CDR1 SGHNT and CDR2 YENEEA come from the germline V gene. This CDR3 contains 15 residues. V was clipped by 1 base and J by 5 bases; unmatched bases: 8. In DNA form, the CDR3 reads TGTGCCAGCAGCTTAGGGGGGACAGCTCCCAACGAGCAGTACTTC. This codes for CASSLGGTAPNEQYF.

V and J are TRBV2 and TRBJ1-3; D not certain. Germline V gene sequence: CDR1 SNHLY, CDR2 FYNNEI. The CDR3 runs 16 residues. With 4 bases removed from V and 0 bases from J, the gap between germline ends came to 13 bases. CDR3 in DNA: TGTGCCAGCAGTGCTAACGTGGGCGCCTCTGGAAACACCATATATTTT. Translation gives CASSANVGASGNTIYF.

J is TRBJ1-4 and V is TRBV10-3; TRBD1 aligns across 7 bases. Trimming removed 6 bases from V and 0 bases from J; junction bases left unmatched: 16. From germline, CDR1 is ENHRY and CDR2 SYGVKD. The CDR3 extends over 19 amino acids. In nucleotides, the CDR3 is TGTGCCATCAGCCTTGGATTGGGGACAGCGTATGCAACTAATGAAAAACTGTTTTTT. Protein product: CAISLGLGTAYATNEKLFF.

This clone was observed a handful of times. The chain links TRBV27 to TRBJ1-4; D is uncertain. CDR3 length: 16 residues. V dropped 2 bases and J dropped 4 bases, with 14 bases sitting between them. Germline CDR1 reads MNHEY; CDR2 reads SMNVEV (reference sequence). The CDR3 spells CASSLQARILNEKLFF. The CDR3 region has the DNA TGTGCCAGCAGTTTACAGGCGCGCATACTTAATGAAAAACTGTTTTTT. Combining the CDR3 with reference TRBV27 and TRBJ1-4 gives the whole variable domain EAQVTQNPRYLITVTGKKLTVTCSQNMNHEYMSWYRQDPGLGLRQIYYSMNVEVTDKGDVPEGYKVSRKEKRNFPLILESPSPNQTSLYFCASSLQARILNEKLFFGSGTQLSVL.

The chain recombines TRBV4-1 with TRBJ1-1, with D possibly being TRBD1 (6 bases). V gave up 4 bases and J gave up 8 bases, with 17 bases separating them. Germline CDR1 MGHRA, CDR2 YSYEKL. The CDR3 runs 14 residues. CDR3 amino acids: CASSRDSGTPEAFF. CDR3 nucleotide sequence: TGCGCCAGCAGCCGCGATTCCGGGACACCCGAAGCTTTCTTT.

The CDR3 reads CAAGHSSTDTQYF. The CDR3, as DNA: TGTGCAGCAGGCCACTCTAGCACAGATACGCAGTATTTT. The chain recombines TRBV5-4 with TRBJ2-3; no clear D. The CDR3 has 13 residues. The germline V gene has CDR1 SGHNT and CDR2 YYREEE (reference sequence).

On this clone itself: One end of the junction does not line up with germline, which may come from a read error. This chain joins TRBV7-9 and TRBJ2-5; tentatively, D is TRBD1 (5 bases). The germline V gene encodes CDR1 SEHNR and CDR2 FQNEAQ (reference sequence). This CDR3 has 13 amino acids. CDR3 residues: CSSSLQGWETQYF. The CDR3 bases are TGTTCCAGCAGCTTGCAGGGCTGGGAGACCCAGTACTTC.

The chain carries TRBV5-6 and TRBJ2-7; D gene uncertain. The CDR3 has 14 amino acids. V lost 1 base and J lost 0, with 8 bases in between. Germline V gene sequence: CDR1 SGHDT, CDR2 YYEEEE. The CDR3 reads CASSLRYFSYEQYF. CDR3 sequence (DNA): TGTGCCAGCAGCTTGCGTTACTTCTCCTACGAGCAGTACTTC. Combining the CDR3 with reference TRBV5-6 and TRBJ2-7 gives the whole variable domain DAGVTQSPTHLIKTRGQQVTLRCSPKSGHDTVSWYQQALGQGPQFIFQYYEEEERQRGNFPDRFSGHQFPNYSSELNVNALLLGDSALYLCASSLRYFSYEQYFGPGTRLTVT.

The sample holds one count of this clone. This sequence joins TRBV5-6 and TRBJ1-2; TRBD1 matches 9 bases. This CDR3 contains 17 residues. Germline V gives CDR1 SGHDT, CDR2 YYEEEE. The V segment lost 1 base and the J segment 5 bases; nucleotides outside the gene matches: 12. For the CDR3, the DNA is TGTGCCAGCAGCTTGAGGGGGAGGACAGGGGAAAGTTATGGCTACACCTTC. Amino acids: CASSLRGRTGESYGYTF.

This clone has only one observation. The rearrangement links TRBV5-6 to TRBJ2-1; 9 nucleotides match TRBD2. Germline V CDR1 and CDR2: SGHDT, YYEEEE. The CDR3 totals 13 residues. Trimming cost V 4 bases and J 12 bases; bases outside gene matches: 8. The chain's CDR3 is CASSSASGIGQFF. Written as DNA, the CDR3 is TGTGCCAGCAGCAGCGCTAGCGGGATAGGGCAGTTCTTC.

The V gene is TRBV7-9, the J gene TRBJ2-1, with TRBD2 identical over 8 bases. The CDR3 spans 18 residues. Trimming at V came to 4 bases and at J to 3 bases, leaving 14 bases not matched to a gene. Germline CDR1 and CDR2: SEHNR and FQNEAQ (reference sequence). The CDR3 DNA reads TGTGCCAGCAGCTCAACGATTACACGGGAGGGTCTCTACAATGAGCAGTTCTTC. It encodes CASSSTITREGLYNEQFF.

This chain connects TRBV5-1 to TRBJ1-6; 9 positions match TRBD1. This CDR3 contains 15 residues. The germline CDR1 and CDR2 sequences are SGHRS and YFSETQ. V dropped 4 bases and J dropped 9; count of bases not matched to a gene: 8. CDR3 nucleotides: TGCGCCAGCAGCACTACCGGGACAGGGATTTCACCCCTCCACTTT. This encodes CASSTTGTGISPLHF.

The V and J genes are TRBV7-3 and TRBJ2-7, with D maybe TRBD1 (5 bases). The CDR3 sequence is 15 residues long. Between the trimmed V and J ends, which lost 2 bases and 1 base, there was a span of 12 bases. Per the germline V gene, CDR1 is SGHTA and CDR2 is FQGTGA. CDR3 coding DNA: TGTGCCAGCAGCTTACCCCAGGGTCTGTCCTACGAGCAGTACTTC. Its protein is CASSLPQGLSYEQYF.

V and J are TRBV4-1 and TRBJ1-5; 11 bases agree with TRBD1. Germline lookup yields CDR1 MGHRA and CDR2 YSYEKL. The CDR3 sequence is 16 residues long. J lost 9 bases, V lost 6 bases, and 13 bases had no gene match. CDR3: CASSTGQGASDPPQHF. DNA of the CDR3: TGCGCCAGCAGTACCGGACAGGGGGCCTCGGATCCGCCCCAGCATTTT.

V gene TRBV6-1 combines with J gene TRBJ2-6; 8 bases line up with TRBD1. CDR3 length: 15 amino acids. Germline CDR1 is MNHNS and CDR2 is SASEGT. Trimming took 6 bases from V and 0 from J; bases not matched to a gene: 1. As DNA, the CDR3 is TGTGCCAGCAGGGACAGGGTCTCTGGGGCCAACGTCCTGACTTTC. Encoded protein: CASRDRVSGANVLTF.

The CDR3 coding sequence is TGTGCCAGCTCACCGGAGGGGCAGGGGGCTTACGAGCAGTACTTC. Residues: CASSPEGQGAYEQYF. The V and J genes are TRBV5-5 and TRBJ2-7; 8 bases fit TRBD1. V shed 7 bases and J 4 bases; nucleotides not matched to a gene: 13. Looked up from germline, CDR1 is SGHKS and CDR2 is YYEKEE (reference sequence). The length of the CDR3 is 15 residues.

V and J are TRBV7-9 and TRBJ2-1, with a weak D call TRBD2 (6 bases). The germline gives CDR1 SEHNR, CDR2 FQNEAQ (reference sequence). This CDR3 has 16 amino acids. Trimming left V 2 bases short and J 4 bases short, with 15 bases between. Here the CDR3 reads CASSLFERVKYNEQFF. CDR3 sequence (DNA): TGTGCCAGCAGCTTATTCGAGCGGGTCAAATACAATGAGCAGTTCTTC.

This clone was detected only a few times. This chain joins TRBV25-1 and TRBJ2-7; 7 nucleotides agree with TRBD1. Unmatched junction bases numbered 8, after V lost 4 bases and J lost 5 bases. The CDR3 extends over 14 amino acids. Per germline, CDR1 MGHDK and CDR2 SYGVNS. DNA for the CDR3: TGTGCCAGCAGTGCCCACAGGGGCAAAGACGAGCAGTACTTC. Translation: CASSAHRGKDEQYF.

The chain is built from TRBV28 and TRBJ2-5; 10 nucleotides agree with TRBD2. The DNA matches TRBJ2-7 better at its end, which makes the J call doubtful. Germline V gene sequence: CDR1 MDHEN, CDR2 SYDVKM. There are 20 residues in the CDR3. In DNA form, the CDR3 reads TGTGCCAGCAGTTCCCCTACTAGCGGGATATTTTCTCAGGTCGTGTACGAGCAGTACTTC. This gives the protein CASSSPTSGIFSQVVYEQYF.

The CDR3, as DNA: TGCGCCAGCAGCCCCGGACAGGACACAGTTATAACCTACGAGCAGTACTTC. This encodes CASSPGQDTVITYEQYF. V gene TRBV4-1 combines with J gene TRBJ2-7; 7 nucleotides agree with TRBD1. The germline gives CDR1 MGHRA, CDR2 YSYEKL. CDR3 length equals 17 residues. Trimming removed 4 bases from V and 2 bases from J; junction bases left unmatched: 14.

The chain combines TRBV7-2 with TRBJ2-5, with 9 bases matching TRBD1. The germline V gene has CDR1 SGHTA and CDR2 FQGNSA. There are 13 residues in the CDR3. V gave up 0 bases and J gave up 11 bases; unmatched junction bases: 4. The CDR3 here is CASSLAGQGKQYF. The CDR3 nucleotides are TGTGCCAGCAGCTTAGCGGGACAGGGTAAGCAGTACTTC.

The chain combines TRBV27 with TRBJ2-1; D perhaps matches TRBD2 (6 bases). Trimming pared 6 bases from V and 6 bases from J, leaving 21 bases between. This CDR3 region has 16 residues. CDR1 is MNHEY, CDR2 SMNVEV, per germline (reference sequence). The DNA of the CDR3 is TGTGCCAGCAGCTCTCCCGCTAGCGTACCGTCCAATGAGCAGTTCTTC. Protein sequence: CASSSPASVPSNEQFF.

This clone was picked up a small number of times. This chain joins TRBV19 and TRBJ2-1; 8 bases match TRBD2. Germline assignment: CDR1 LNHDA and CDR2 SQIVND (reference sequence). This CDR3 has 16 amino acids. V lost 3 bases, J lost 7 bases, and 11 bases stayed unmatched. The CDR3 spells CASSILVGGEVNEQFF. The CDR3 region has the DNA TGTGCCAGTAGTATCCTAGTCGGGGGGGAGGTGAATGAGCAGTTCTTC.

The V call is TRBV18, the J call TRBJ2-7, with 10 bases fitting TRBD2. V lost 4 bases, J lost 3 bases, and 6 bases stayed unmatched. The length of the CDR3 is 15 residues. Germline V gene lookup returns CDR1 KGHSH and CDR2 LQKENI. For the CDR3, the DNA is TGTGCCAGCTCACAAAGCGGGGGGGTCCTCTACGAGCAGTACTTC. Encoded protein: CASSQSGGVLYEQYF.

The CDR3 region has the DNA TGCAGCGTTGTGCAGGGGGCGGGGGGCTACACCTTC. Protein: CSVVQGAGGYTF. The chain employs TRBV29-1 and TRBJ1-2; 8 bases line up with TRBD1. The length of the CDR3 is 12 residues. J gave up 8 bases and V 4 bases, and 6 bases lay outside the gene matches. The germline V gene encodes CDR1 SQVTM and CDR2 ANQGSEA.

The chain combines TRBV5-6 with TRBJ2-3; 9 bases are a match to TRBD2. Germline CDR1 and CDR2: SGHDT and YYEEEE. This CDR3 region has 17 residues. After removal of 2 bases from V and 4 bases from J, the junction contained 11 bases not matched to a gene. The CDR3 region is CASSFWTGTSRADTQYF. The DNA for the CDR3 is TGTGCCAGCAGCTTCTGGACTGGGACTAGCAGAGCAGATACGCAGTATTTT.

Only a few counts were recorded for this clone. The gene calls are TRBV6-5 and TRBJ2-7, with D perhaps matching TRBD1 (5 bases). V was shortened by 6 bases and J by 4 bases, with 10 bases between the two germline ends. Germline V lookup: CDR1 MNHEY, CDR2 SVGAGI. The CDR3 has 12 residues. The CDR3 protein is CASSRVGYEQYF. CDR3 in DNA: TGTGCCAGCAGCAGGGTTGGGTACGAGCAGTACTTC.

V gene TRBV7-2 combines with J gene TRBJ1-5, with D unclear. V was trimmed by 1 base and J by 4 bases, leaving 11 bases between them. The germline CDR1 and CDR2 sequences are SGHTA and FQGNSA. The CDR3 contains 15 residues. The CDR3 here is CASSLVLGQNQPQHF. The CDR3 nucleotides are TGTGCCAGCAGCTTAGTTTTGGGCCAAAATCAGCCCCAGCATTTT. Together with reference TRBV7-2 and TRBJ1-5, the CDR3 gives the full variable domain: GAGVSQSPSNKVTEKGKDVELRCDPISGHTALYWYRQSLGQGLEFLIYFQGNSAPDKSGLPSDRFSAERTGGSVSTLTIQRTQQEDSAVYLCASSLVLGQNQPQHFGDGTRLSIL.